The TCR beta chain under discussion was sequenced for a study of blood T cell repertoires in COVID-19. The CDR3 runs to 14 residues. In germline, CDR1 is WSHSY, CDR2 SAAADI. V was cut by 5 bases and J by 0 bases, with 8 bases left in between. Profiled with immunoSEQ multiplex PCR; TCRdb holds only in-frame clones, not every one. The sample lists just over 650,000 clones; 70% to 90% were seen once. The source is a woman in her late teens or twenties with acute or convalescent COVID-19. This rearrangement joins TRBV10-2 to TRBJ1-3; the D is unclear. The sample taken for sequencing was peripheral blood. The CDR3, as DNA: TGCGCCAGCAGTTATGCAGTCTCTGGAAACACCATATATTTT. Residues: CASSYAVSGNTIYF.